Below are 28 T cell receptor beta chains sequenced from a single sample in a study of cytomegalovirus exposure and HLA in healthy donors (dated by TCRdb to 2016 to 2017). Libraries were built with the immunoSEQ multiplex PCR assay. The multiplex PCR relied on a mix of 60 forward primers for TCR Vbeta segments and 13 reverse primers for TCR Jbeta segments. The source is immuneACCESS, and TCRdb retained only in-frame sequences with V and J called. Part of the clones is not carried over; for the studies checked, unresolved V genes explain less than half of this, and the remainder is unexplained. The sample yields 130,000 or so clones; about 70% were counted once. The leading ten clones occupy roughly 7% of the sample. Sequenced: PBMCs. The receptors derive from a male donor in good health and CMV-seronegative.

The genes are TRBV2 and TRBJ2-1; possible D gene TRBD1, 5 bases. The germline V and J ends were trimmed by 2 bases and 12 bases, with 17 bases remaining between them. The CDR3 runs 14 residues. Germline V gene lookup returns CDR1 SNHLY and CDR2 FYNNEI. The CDR3 DNA is TGTGCCAGCAGTGAAATGGTTGGATCCCAGGGGCAGTTCTTC. Its translation: CASSEMVGSQGQFF.

V and J are TRBV7-9 and TRBJ2-7; D not resolved. The CDR3 consists of 11 residues. Trimming took 5 bases from V and 2 from J, leaving 4 bases between them. CDR1 SEHNR and CDR2 FQNEAQ come from the germline V gene (reference sequence). CDR3 amino acids: CASSTTYEQYF. CDR3 in DNA: TGTGCCAGCAGCACTACCTACGAGCAGTACTTC.

Comment on this clone: The same CDR3 is also encoded by other DNA sequences in this sample. The J gene is TRBJ1-1, the V gene TRBV6-4; possibly TRBD1 for D (5 bases). Trimming cost V 5 bases and J 5 bases, with 30 bases left between them. CDR1 MRHNA and CDR2 SNTAGT come from the germline V gene. The length of the CDR3 is 19 residues. The CDR3 nucleotides are TGTGCCAGCAGTCCACGTGGGGGGGTCGTTGTTGGGGCAGTGACTGAAGCTTTCTTT. Its translation: CASSPRGGVVVGAVTEAFF.

This clone was seen a single time. The chain is built from TRBV5-8 and TRBJ1-2; D is perhaps TRBD1 (5 bases). V lost 4 bases and J lost 3, with 13 bases in between. The CDR3 extends over 14 amino acids. Germline CDR1 and CDR2: SGHTS and YDEGEE. In nucleotides, the CDR3 is TGTGCCAGCAGCGGGGCGGGAACCTACTATGGCTACACCTTC. It yields the protein CASSGAGTYYGYTF.

The chain couples TRBV28 to TRBJ2-2; perhaps TRBD1 as D (6 bases). The germline V gene has CDR1 MDHEN and CDR2 SYDVKM. V lost 3 bases and J 0 bases, leaving 8 bases between the germline ends. The CDR3 spans 15 residues. The CDR3 region is CASSFGGANTGELFF. The CDR3 region has the DNA TGTGCCAGCAGTTTTGGGGGCGCGAACACCGGGGAGCTGTTTTTT.

The V gene is TRBV7-3, the J gene TRBJ1-1; tentatively, D is TRBD1 (5 bases). CDR1 SGHTA and CDR2 FQGTGA come from the germline V gene. The germline V and J ends were trimmed by 1 base and 2 bases, with 20 bases remaining between them. This CDR3 contains 18 residues. CDR3 protein: CASSLKSGWGRENTEAFF. In DNA form, the CDR3 reads TGTGCCAGCAGCTTAAAATCCGGGTGGGGCAGGGAAAACACTGAAGCTTTCTTT.

On this clone itself: The sample has other DNA sequences that encode this CDR3 too. This chain links TRBV5-1 with TRBJ1-2; 9 bases are a match to TRBD1. This CDR3 has 13 amino acids. Germline-derived CDR1 and CDR2 are SGHRS and YFSETQ. Trimming at V came to 3 bases and at J to 4 bases, leaving 1 base not matched to a gene. The CDR3 reads CASSSDRGYGYTF. For the CDR3, the DNA is TGCGCCAGCAGCTCGGACAGGGGCTATGGCTACACCTTC.

The chain links TRBV7-2 to TRBJ1-2; no reliable D call. The CDR3 has 14 residues. The germline CDR1 and CDR2 sequences are SGHTA and FQGNSA. The V and J ends lost 3 bases and 8 bases respectively, with 16 bases between them. The DNA of the CDR3 is TGTGCCAGCAGCTTCCTAGGGCAGGCGGGCGGCTACACCTTC. Translated, it gives CASSFLGQAGGYTF. Combining the CDR3 with reference TRBV7-2 and TRBJ1-2 gives the whole variable domain GAGVSQSPSNKVTEKGKDVELRCDPISGHTALYWYRQSLGQGLEFLIYFQGNSAPDKSGLPSDRFSAERTGGSVSTLTIQRTQQEDSAVYLCASSFLGQAGGYTFGSGTRLTVV.

This clone appeared a few times. The junction shows a germline mismatch at one end, possibly a read error. This chain uses TRBV11-2 with TRBJ2-6; TRBD1 might be the D (5 bases). Germline V lookup: CDR1 SGHAT, CDR2 FQNNGV. CDR3 length: 14 residues. Written as DNA, the CDR3 is TGTGCCAGCAGCTCTGGCTCTGGGGCCAACGGCCTGACTTTC. Translation gives CASSSGSGANGLTF.

The rearrangement uses TRBV16 and TRBJ2-7; TRBD1 might be the D (5 bases). V was shortened by 0 bases and J by 4 bases, with 13 bases between the two germline ends. CDR1 is KGHSY, CDR2 FQNENV, per germline. There are 15 residues in the CDR3. The CDR3 spells CASSQSGHPLYEQYF. The CDR3 nucleotides read TGTGCCAGCAGCCAATCGGGGCATCCACTGTACGAGCAGTACTTC.

The V gene is TRBV7-3, the J gene TRBJ2-3; 13 bases are shared with TRBD2. CDR1 is SGHTA and CDR2 is FQGTGA in the germline V gene. The CDR3 has 16 residues. J lost 6 bases, V lost 5 bases, and 8 bases had no gene match. CDR3 sequence: CASSRGLAGVGDTQYF. CDR3 sequence (DNA): TGTGCCAGCAGCCGAGGACTAGCGGGAGTAGGGGATACGCAGTATTTT.

V and J are TRBV19 and TRBJ2-1; TRBD1 matches at 11 bases. The ends lost 5 bases at V and 4 bases at J; junction bases unmatched: 7. Looked up from germline, CDR1 is LNHDA and CDR2 is SQIVND (reference sequence). CDR3 size: 16 residues. CDR3 nucleotides: TGTGCCAGTAGTCCAAGCGGGACAGGGGGTTACAATGAGCAGTTCTTC. Translated: CASSPSGTGGYNEQFF.

This clone has just a few counts. This chain connects TRBV19 to TRBJ2-5, with 10 bases aligning to TRBD2. The CDR3 loop spans 16 amino acids. With 2 bases clipped from V and 5 bases from J, the junction kept 8 bases outside the gene matches. Germline V lookup: CDR1 LNHDA, CDR2 SQIVND (reference sequence). The CDR3, as DNA: TGTGCCAGTAGTATATCAGCTCGGGGACTAGCGGAGACCCAGTACTTC. Translation gives CASSISARGLAETQYF. Full variable domain (rest looked up from reference TRBV19 and TRBJ2-5): DGGITQSPKYLFRKEGQNVTLSCEQNLNHDAMYWYRQDPGQGLRLIYYSQIVNDFQKGDIAEGYSVSREKKESFPLTVTSAQKNPTAFYLCASSISARGLAETQYFGPGTRLLVL.

The CDR3 spells CASSLRGTARYEQYF. The CDR3 DNA is TGTGCCAGCAGTTTACGTGGGACAGCGCGGTACGAGCAGTACTTC. The chain recombines TRBV28 with TRBJ2-7; 7 positions match TRBD1. CDR3 length equals 15 residues. CDR1 and CDR2 from the germline V gene are MDHEN and SYDVKM. The V segment lost 2 bases and the J segment 4 bases; nucleotides outside the gene matches: 8.

The chain joins TRBV7-3 to TRBJ2-3; 12 bases are shared with TRBD2. With V trimmed by 4 bases and J by 4 bases, 6 bases remained unmatched. The CDR3 has 16 residues. CDR1 is SGHTA, CDR2 FQGTGA, per germline. CDR3: CASSSRTSGTPDTQYF. The CDR3 DNA is TGTGCCAGCAGCTCTAGGACTAGCGGGACCCCAGATACGCAGTATTTT. The variable domain in full, completed from reference TRBV7-3 and TRBJ2-3, reads GAGVSQTPSNKVTEKGKYVELRCDPISGHTALYWYRQSLGQGPEFLIYFQGTGAADDSGLPNDRFFAVRPEGSVSTLKIQRTERGDSAVYLCASSSRTSGTPDTQYFGPGTRLTVL.

The chain recombines TRBV9 with TRBJ2-3; 9 nucleotides align to TRBD2. V lost 0 bases to trimming and J lost 2 bases; unmatched junction nucleotides: 7. Germline CDR1 reads SGDLS; CDR2 reads YYNGEE. The CDR3 spans 17 residues. For the CDR3, the DNA is TGTGCCAGCAGCGTAGATTTAGCGGGGGCCCTCACAGATACGCAGTATTTT. It is translated as CASSVDLAGALTDTQYF.

The chain couples TRBV5-6 to TRBJ2-5, with TRBD1 as a possible D gene (5 bases). Trimming left V 0 bases short and J 6 bases short, with 9 bases between. The length of the CDR3 is 13 residues. Germline CDR1 and CDR2: SGHDT and YYEEEE. Here the CDR3 reads CASSLAGRQTQYF. The CDR3 DNA reads TGTGCCAGCAGCTTGGCAGGGCGGCAGACCCAGTACTTC.

The CDR3 spells CASTTGITNEAFF. The CDR3 bases are TGTGCCAGCACGACAGGTATCACTAATGAAGCTTTCTTT. The chain combines TRBV18 with TRBJ1-1, with D possibly TRBD1 on 6 matching bases. The germline V gene has CDR1 KGHSH and CDR2 LQKENI. The CDR3 has 13 amino acids. V was trimmed by 8 bases and J by 7 bases, leaving 17 bases between them.

This clone appeared a single time. V usage is TRBV7-9 and J usage is TRBJ2-1; 7 bases are a match to TRBD2. The germline CDR1 and CDR2 sequences are SEHNR and FQNEAQ (reference sequence). V lost 4 bases, J lost 1 base, and 7 bases stayed unmatched. The CDR3 runs 16 residues. Written as DNA, the CDR3 is TGTGCCAGCAGCTCGAGGGGCGGGGGATCCTACAATGAGCAGTTCTTC. Protein sequence: CASSSRGGGSYNEQFF. Combining the CDR3 with reference TRBV7-9 and TRBJ2-1 gives the whole variable domain DTGVSQNPRHKITKRGQNVTFRCDPISEHNRLYWYRQTLGQGPEFLTYFQNEAQLEKSRLLSDRFSAERPKGSFSTLEIQRTEQGDSAMYLCASSSRGGGSYNEQFFGPGTRLTVL.

J is TRBJ2-1 and V is TRBV27; 7 bases are a match to TRBD2. The length of the CDR3 is 13 residues. From germline, CDR1 is MNHEY and CDR2 SMNVEV (reference sequence). The V segment lost 2 bases and the J segment 5 bases; nucleotides outside the gene matches: 0. Written as DNA, the CDR3 is TGTGCCAGCAGTTTAAGCGGGGACAATGAGCAGTTCTTC. Its protein is CASSLSGDNEQFF.

CDR3 amino acids: CASSLGTGGSFQYF. The CDR3, as DNA: TGTGCCAGCAGCTTAGGAACAGGGGGTAGTTTTCAGTACTTC. V is TRBV7-2 and J is TRBJ2-4; 8 bases agree with TRBD1. This CDR3 has 14 amino acids. Germline V gene sequence: CDR1 SGHTA, CDR2 FQGNSA. With 1 base clipped from V and 11 bases from J, the junction kept 7 bases outside the gene matches. The full variable domain, in which reference TRBV7-2 and TRBJ2-4 provide the parts outside the CDR3, is GAGVSQSPSNKVTEKGKDVELRCDPISGHTALYWYRQSLGQGLEFLIYFQGNSAPDKSGLPSDRFSAERTGGSVSTLTIQRTQQEDSAVYLCASSLGTGGSFQYFGAGTRLSVL.

The V gene is TRBV28, the J gene TRBJ2-3; the D gene is possibly TRBD1 (8 bases). CDR1 and CDR2 (germline): MDHEN, SYDVKM. V gave up 4 bases and J gave up 5 bases, with 16 bases separating them. This CDR3 spans 15 amino acids. The CDR3 spells CASSSQGGYLDTQYF. CDR3 DNA: TGTGCCAGCAGTTCACAGGGGGGGTATTTAGATACGCAGTATTTT.

The chain uses TRBV5-6 and TRBJ2-1, with D perhaps TRBD2 (6 bases). Germline CDR1 is SGHDT and CDR2 is YYEEEE. The CDR3 has 15 amino acids. Trimming stripped 4 bases from V and 9 bases from J, with 20 bases between. CDR3 DNA sequence: TGTGCCAGCAGCCCTGGGATGCTAGCGAGGAGTGAGCAGTTCTTC. It codes for CASSPGMLARSEQFF.

The rearrangement uses TRBV13 and TRBJ2-4, with 7 bases fitting TRBD1. Germline CDR1 PRHDT, CDR2 FYEKMQ (reference sequence). The ends lost 2 bases at V and 9 bases at J; junction bases unmatched: 7. CDR3 length: 14 residues. This CDR3 is CASSLSMDRTIQYF. The CDR3, as DNA: TGTGCCAGCAGCTTATCTATGGACAGGACCATTCAGTACTTC.

This clone was counted only a few times. The rearrangement links TRBV6-5 to TRBJ2-1; the D gene is possibly TRBD2 (6 bases). Germline-derived CDR1 and CDR2 are MNHEY and SVGAGI. The CDR3 covers 15 residues. The ends were cut back, 6 bases at V and 3 bases at J, with 15 bases in the middle. The chain's CDR3 is CASSSGTRGYNEQFF. CDR3 in DNA: TGTGCCAGCAGCTCCGGGACTCGGGGCTACAATGAGCAGTTCTTC.

This chain uses TRBV28 with TRBJ1-3; a weak D match, TRBD1 (5 bases). The V and J ends lost 4 bases and 0 bases respectively, with 10 bases between them. In germline, CDR1 is MDHEN, CDR2 SYDVKM. The CDR3 is 15 amino acids. CDR3 sequence (DNA): TGTGCCAGCAGTTCCCTGACAGTCTCTGGAAACACCATATATTTT. Encoded protein: CASSSLTVSGNTIYF.

In this sample, this clone turned up a few times. This rearrangement joins TRBV4-2 to TRBJ2-3; D perhaps matches TRBD2 (6 bases). The CDR3 has 15 amino acids. Germline loops: CDR1 LGHNA, CDR2 YNFKEQ. Trimming pared 3 bases from V and 1 base from J, leaving 11 bases between. The CDR3 reads CASSQGEEGTDTQYF. Written as DNA, the CDR3 is TGTGCCAGCAGCCAGGGGGAGGAAGGCACAGATACGCAGTATTTT.

This clone was seen more than once but under ten times. This sequence joins TRBV5-8 and TRBJ1-4, with D unclear. The V gene's germline CDR1 is SGHTS and CDR2 YDEGEE. The CDR3 runs 11 residues. Trimming stripped 6 bases from V and 6 bases from J, with 6 bases between. The CDR3 is CASTLHEKLFF. In nucleotides, the CDR3 is TGTGCCAGCACCCTCCATGAAAAACTGTTTTTT.